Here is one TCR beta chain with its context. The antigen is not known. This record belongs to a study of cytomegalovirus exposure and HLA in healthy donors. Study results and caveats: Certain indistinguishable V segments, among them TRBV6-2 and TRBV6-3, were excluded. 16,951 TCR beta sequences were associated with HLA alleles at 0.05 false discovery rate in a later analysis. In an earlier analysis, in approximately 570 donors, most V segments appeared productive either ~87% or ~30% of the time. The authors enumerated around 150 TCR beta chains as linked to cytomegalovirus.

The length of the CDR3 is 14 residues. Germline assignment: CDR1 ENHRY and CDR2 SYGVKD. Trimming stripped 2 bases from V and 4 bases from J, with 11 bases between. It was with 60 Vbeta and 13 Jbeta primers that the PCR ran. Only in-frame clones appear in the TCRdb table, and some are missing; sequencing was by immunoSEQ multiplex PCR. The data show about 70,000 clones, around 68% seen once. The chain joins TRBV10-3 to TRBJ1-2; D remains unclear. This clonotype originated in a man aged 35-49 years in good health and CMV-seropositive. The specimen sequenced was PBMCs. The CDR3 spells CAISEGGSVYGYTF. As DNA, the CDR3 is TGTGCCATCAGTGAGGGTGGCTCCGTCTATGGCTACACCTTC.